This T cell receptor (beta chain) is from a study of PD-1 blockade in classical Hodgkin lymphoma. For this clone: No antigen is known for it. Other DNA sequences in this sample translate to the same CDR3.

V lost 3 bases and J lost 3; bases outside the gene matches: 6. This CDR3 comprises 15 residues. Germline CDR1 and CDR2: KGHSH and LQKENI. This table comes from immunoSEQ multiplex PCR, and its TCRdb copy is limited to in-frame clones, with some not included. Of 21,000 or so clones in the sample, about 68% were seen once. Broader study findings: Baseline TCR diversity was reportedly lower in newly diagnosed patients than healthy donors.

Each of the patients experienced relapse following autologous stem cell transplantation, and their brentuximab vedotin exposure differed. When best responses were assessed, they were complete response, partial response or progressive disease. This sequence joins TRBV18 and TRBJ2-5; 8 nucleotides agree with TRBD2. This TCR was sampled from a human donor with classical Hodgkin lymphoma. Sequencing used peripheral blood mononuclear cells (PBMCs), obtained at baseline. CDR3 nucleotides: TGTGCCAGCTCACCCTTTGCGGGGGGAGAAGAGACCCAGTACTTC. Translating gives CASSPFAGGEETQYF.